Listed below are T cell receptor beta chains from one sample, sequenced in a study of blood T cell repertoires in COVID-19. Sequencing was performed with immunoSEQ multiplex PCR; in TCRdb, only in-frame clones are kept and a portion is missing. The sample carries more than 75,000 clones, around 85% recorded once. Sequencing used peripheral blood. The source of these receptors is a woman in her seventies with acute or convalescent COVID-19. Each CDR3 is given with its conserved first and last residue. The D gene is left open where the match is weak. Clone size is shown for a subset of rows, as once, few, many or a class of expanded clone.

v_call: TRBV14
j_call: TRBJ2-5
d_call: NA
clone_size: once
cdr3_nt: TGTGCCAGCAGCCTACGTTTAGGGGAAGAGACCCAGTACTTC
cdr3_aa: CASSLRLGEETQYF

v_call: TRBV30
j_call: TRBJ1-1
d_call: NA
clone_size: NA
cdr3_nt: TGTGCCTGGAGTGCTTCCTCGCGGGGTGAAGCTTTCTTT
cdr3_aa: CAWSASSRGEAFF

v_call: TRBV15
j_call: TRBJ1-5
d_call: NA
clone_size: NA
cdr3_nt: TGTGCCACCAGCAGTGAAGGGGGTAGCAATCAGCCCCAGCATTTT
cdr3_aa: CATSSEGGSNQPQHF

v_call: TRBV27
j_call: TRBJ1-2
d_call: NA
clone_size: NA
cdr3_nt: TGTGCCAGCAGCCCCTCGTTATCGGGGGGCTATAGCTACACCTTC
cdr3_aa: CASSPSLSGGYSYTF

v_call: TRBV6-4
j_call: TRBJ1-5
d_call: TRBD1
clone_size: NA
cdr3_nt: TGTGCCAGCAGCGAGGGGACAGGGGGAGATCAGCCCCAGCATTTT
cdr3_aa: CASSEGTGGDQPQHF

v_call: TRBV5-1
j_call: TRBJ2-5
d_call: TRBD1
clone_size: NA
cdr3_nt: TGCGCCAGCAGCGAAGGGACAGGGGGCCTGGAGACCCAGTACTTC
cdr3_aa: CASSEGTGGLETQYF

v_call: TRBV6-5
j_call: TRBJ1-2
d_call: TRBD1
clone_size: NA
cdr3_nt: TGTGCCAGCCATCCAACAGGGGGCTATGGCTACACCTTC
cdr3_aa: CASHPTGGYGYTF

v_call: TRBV27
j_call: TRBJ1-2
d_call: NA
clone_size: NA
cdr3_nt: TGTGCCAGCAGTTTAAGCGGGTATGGCTACACCTTC
cdr3_aa: CASSLSGYGYTF

v_call: TRBV2
j_call: TRBJ1-4
d_call: NA
clone_size: few
cdr3_nt: TGTGCCAGCAGCCGAGGAGAAAAACTGTTTTTT
cdr3_aa: CASSRGEKLFF

v_call: TRBV16
j_call: TRBJ1-1
d_call: NA
clone_size: NA
cdr3_nt: TGTGCCAGCAGCCGCCAAGGTCTGGGCTCGAACACTGAAGCTTTCTTT
cdr3_aa: CASSRQGLGSNTEAFF

v_call: TRBV24-1
j_call: TRBJ2-1
d_call: TRBD1
clone_size: few
cdr3_nt: TGTGCCACCAGTGACGACAGGGATGAGCAGTTCTTC
cdr3_aa: CATSDDRDEQFF

v_call: TRBV6-5
j_call: TRBJ1-5
d_call: TRBD1
clone_size: few
cdr3_nt: TGTGCCGTCAGGACAGGTCTTAGCAATCAGCCCCAGCATTTT
cdr3_aa: CAVRTGLSNQPQHF

v_call: TRBV19
j_call: TRBJ2-1
d_call: TRBD2
clone_size: NA
cdr3_nt: TGTGCCAGTAGTACTGGGACTAGCGGGGGGCGAGAGCAGTTCTTC
cdr3_aa: CASSTGTSGGREQFF

v_call: TRBV2
j_call: TRBJ2-2
d_call: TRBD2
clone_size: NA
cdr3_nt: TGTGCCAGCACCATCCGACTAGCGGGAGCCTCCGGGGAGCTGTTTTTT
cdr3_aa: CASTIRLAGASGELFF

v_call: TRBV30
j_call: TRBJ1-1
d_call: NA
clone_size: NA
cdr3_nt: TGTGCCTGGAGTGTAAAAGGGGCCCCGCAGGAAGCTTTCTTT
cdr3_aa: CAWSVKGAPQEAFF

v_call: TRBV3-1/TRBV3-2
j_call: TRBJ2-5
d_call: TRBD2
clone_size: NA
cdr3_nt: TGTGCCAGCAGCAAGACTAGCGGGAGGGCTATAAACCAAGAGACCCAGTACTTC
cdr3_aa: CASSKTSGRAINQETQYF

v_call: TRBV5-1
j_call: TRBJ2-1
d_call: NA
clone_size: NA
cdr3_nt: TGCGCCAGCAGGAGGGGACAGGCGGGGGACAATGAGCAGTTCTTC
cdr3_aa: CASRRGQAGDNEQFF

v_call: TRBV7-2
j_call: TRBJ1-3
d_call: NA
clone_size: NA
cdr3_nt: TGTGCCAGCAGCCCACGGGACACCCGCTCTGGAAACACCATATATTTT
cdr3_aa: CASSPRDTRSGNTIYF

v_call: TRBV5-1
j_call: TRBJ2-6
d_call: NA
clone_size: medium-sized
cdr3_nt: TGCGCCAGCAGCTTGGGGGGAGCCTCTGGGGCCAACGTCCTGACTTTC
cdr3_aa: CASSLGGASGANVLTF

v_call: TRBV7-2
j_call: TRBJ1-6
d_call: NA
clone_size: NA
cdr3_nt: TGTGCCAGCAGCTTAGGCACGAGGGTAGATTCACCCCTCCACTTT
cdr3_aa: CASSLGTRVDSPLHF

v_call: TRBV29-1
j_call: TRBJ1-1
d_call: NA
clone_size: NA
cdr3_nt: TGCAGCGTTGAACGAGTGAACACTGAAGCTTTCTTT
cdr3_aa: CSVERVNTEAFF

v_call: TRBV4-3
j_call: TRBJ2-3
d_call: NA
clone_size: NA
cdr3_nt: TGCGCCAGCAGCCAACGGGGTGTCGGCACAGATACGCAGTATTTT
cdr3_aa: CASSQRGVGTDTQYF

v_call: TRBV5-1
j_call: TRBJ2-3
d_call: TRBD2
clone_size: few
cdr3_nt: TGCGCCAGCAGCTTTATGACTAGCGGGAGCGATACGCAGTATTTT
cdr3_aa: CASSFMTSGSDTQYF

v_call: TRBV5-1
j_call: TRBJ1-5
d_call: NA
clone_size: once
cdr3_nt: TGCGCCAGCAGCTTCACCCTTCGAGGGAATAGCAATCAGCCCCAGCATTTT
cdr3_aa: CASSFTLRGNSNQPQHF

v_call: TRBV4-1
j_call: TRBJ1-1
d_call: NA
clone_size: NA
cdr3_nt: TGCGCCAGCAGCCAGGATACAGGGTTTGCCACTGAAGCTTTCTTT
cdr3_aa: CASSQDTGFATEAFF

v_call: TRBV18
j_call: TRBJ1-6
d_call: TRBD1
clone_size: few
cdr3_nt: TGTGCCAGCTCACGGGGACAGGGGGAGATACCCCTCCACTTT
cdr3_aa: CASSRGQGEIPLHF

v_call: TRBV5-6
j_call: TRBJ2-1
d_call: TRBD1
clone_size: NA
cdr3_nt: TGTGCCAGCAGCTTAAGGCGACAGGGGTATAATGGCAATGAGCAGTTCTTC
cdr3_aa: CASSLRRQGYNGNEQFF

v_call: TRBV4-3
j_call: TRBJ2-2
d_call: NA
clone_size: many
cdr3_nt: TGCGCCAGCAGCAGTGGGCAGGGCAGGAACACCGGGGAGCTGTTTTTT
cdr3_aa: CASSSGQGRNTGELFF

v_call: TRBV5-1
j_call: TRBJ2-3
d_call: NA
clone_size: NA
cdr3_nt: TGCGCCAGTACCCGGGATCAGGGCACAGATACGCAGTATTTT
cdr3_aa: CASTRDQGTDTQYF

v_call: TRBV12-3/TRBV12-4
j_call: TRBJ1-6
d_call: NA
clone_size: NA
cdr3_nt: TGTGCCAGCAGCCGACGGGATTCACCCCTCCACTTT
cdr3_aa: CASSRRDSPLHF

v_call: TRBV28
j_call: TRBJ1-2
d_call: TRBD1
clone_size: NA
cdr3_nt: TGTGCCAGCAGCTTGGACAGGAACTATGGCTACACCTTC
cdr3_aa: CASSLDRNYGYTF

v_call: TRBV7-6
j_call: TRBJ1-2
d_call: TRBD1
clone_size: NA
cdr3_nt: TGTGCCAGCAGCTTGGGACAGGGGGCGCCCTATGGCTACACCTTC
cdr3_aa: CASSLGQGAPYGYTF

v_call: TRBV7-2
j_call: TRBJ1-5
d_call: NA
clone_size: NA
cdr3_nt: TGTGCCAGCAGCCCGCAGGGTCCTCTCAATCAGCCCCAGCATTTT
cdr3_aa: CASSPQGPLNQPQHF

v_call: TRBV5-1
j_call: TRBJ2-5
d_call: NA
clone_size: NA
cdr3_nt: TGCGCCAGCAGCTCTTGGATCCGGGGAGGAGAGACCCAGTACTTC
cdr3_aa: CASSSWIRGGETQYF

v_call: TRBV6-4
j_call: TRBJ2-3
d_call: NA
clone_size: NA
cdr3_nt: TGTGCCAGCAGTGACGTCCTGACGGGAAGCACAGATACGCAGTATTTT
cdr3_aa: CASSDVLTGSTDTQYF

v_call: TRBV12-3/TRBV12-4
j_call: TRBJ1-2
d_call: NA
clone_size: NA
cdr3_nt: TGTGCCAGCAGTTTGGCTCAGGGCTACACCTTC
cdr3_aa: CASSLAQGYTF

v_call: TRBV11-2
j_call: TRBJ1-3
d_call: NA
clone_size: NA
cdr3_nt: TGTGCCAGCAGTAATCAGGCAGGCTCTGGAAACACCATATATTTT
cdr3_aa: CASSNQAGSGNTIYF

v_call: TRBV7-2
j_call: TRBJ1-2
d_call: TRBD1
clone_size: NA
cdr3_nt: TGTGCCAGCAGCTTAGAGGCAGGGGGCGCCTATGGCTACACCTTC
cdr3_aa: CASSLEAGGAYGYTF

v_call: TRBV30
j_call: TRBJ2-1
d_call: NA
clone_size: NA
cdr3_nt: TGTGCCTGGAACCAGCGGGTCGACAATGAGCAGTTCTTC
cdr3_aa: CAWNQRVDNEQFF

v_call: TRBV24-1
j_call: TRBJ2-2
d_call: TRBD1
clone_size: NA
cdr3_nt: TGTGCCACCAGTGATTCCCACAGGGGCACCGGGGAGCTGTTTTTT
cdr3_aa: CATSDSHRGTGELFF

v_call: TRBV12-3/TRBV12-4
j_call: TRBJ2-1
d_call: NA
clone_size: NA
cdr3_nt: TGTGCCAGCAGTTCCTCGCCGGGAAATGAGCAGTTCTTC
cdr3_aa: CASSSSPGNEQFF

v_call: TRBV2
j_call: TRBJ2-5
d_call: NA
clone_size: NA
cdr3_nt: TGTGCCAGCAGTGAAGGGGGGCGCGGGACCCAGTACTTC
cdr3_aa: CASSEGGRGTQYF

v_call: TRBV12-3/TRBV12-4
j_call: TRBJ1-1
d_call: TRBD1
clone_size: NA
cdr3_nt: TGTGCCAGCAGACGGACAGGGGATATTGAAGCTTTCTTT
cdr3_aa: CASRRTGDIEAFF

v_call: TRBV9
j_call: TRBJ2-2
d_call: TRBD2
clone_size: few
cdr3_nt: TGTGCCAGCAGCGTAAGCGGGGGAGATACCGGGGAGCTGTTTTTT
cdr3_aa: CASSVSGGDTGELFF

v_call: TRBV10-3
j_call: TRBJ1-1
d_call: NA
clone_size: NA
cdr3_nt: TGTGCCATCAGTGACCTCCGGGATATGAAGTCAGACACTGAAGCTTTCTTT
cdr3_aa: CAISDLRDMKSDTEAFF